Sequencing of this T cell receptor beta chain was carried out in a study of T-cell memory formation after mild COVID-19. Overall study results and limits: A second wave expanding day 15 to 37 was CD4+-biased; contracting clones were balanced.

A few counts support this clonotype. What it binds is not known. The CDR3 consists of 15 residues. The germline V gene has CDR1 LGHNA and CDR2 YNFKEQ. Trimming took 4 bases from V and 8 from J; bases not matched to a gene: 10. From 5'RACE with constant-segment primers came TCR alpha and TCR beta cDNA libraries that carried sample barcodes and UMIs. TCRdb reprocessed the 5' RACE reads via MiXCR and lists one record per CDR3 protein. Of 100,000 to 150,000 distinct CDR3 sequences in the sample, approximately 5.9% were seen once. The TCR originated in an adult woman who had mild COVID-19 (a few samples of this study predate the infection). Cell type and time point are not known. The sequencing sample was made of PBMCs or a T cell subset sorted from them (not recorded which). The V gene is TRBV4-2, the J gene TRBJ2-1; 8 bases are shared with TRBD2. The CDR3, as DNA: TGTGCCAGCAGCCCTTATCAGCGGGGGTTCCATGAGCAGTTCTTC. Translating gives CASSPYQRGFHEQFF.